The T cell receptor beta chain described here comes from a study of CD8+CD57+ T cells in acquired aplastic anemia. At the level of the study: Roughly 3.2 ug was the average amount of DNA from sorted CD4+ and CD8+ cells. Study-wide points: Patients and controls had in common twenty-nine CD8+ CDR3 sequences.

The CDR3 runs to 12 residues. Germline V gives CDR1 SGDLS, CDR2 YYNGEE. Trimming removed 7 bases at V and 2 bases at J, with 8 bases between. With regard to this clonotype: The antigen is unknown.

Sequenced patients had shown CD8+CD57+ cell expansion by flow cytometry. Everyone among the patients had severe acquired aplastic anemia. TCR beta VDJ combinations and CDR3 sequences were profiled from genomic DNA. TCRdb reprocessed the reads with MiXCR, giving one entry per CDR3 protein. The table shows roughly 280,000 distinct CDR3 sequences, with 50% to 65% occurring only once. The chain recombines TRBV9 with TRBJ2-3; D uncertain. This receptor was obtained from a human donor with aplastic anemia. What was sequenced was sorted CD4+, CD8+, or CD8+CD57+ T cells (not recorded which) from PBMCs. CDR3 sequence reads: CASVGYTDTQYF. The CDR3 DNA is TGTGCCAGCGTCGGCTACACAGATACGCAGTATTTT.